The 19 T cell receptor beta chains reported below all come from one sample, sequenced in a study of post-analysis software for immune sequencing data. Libraries were made from TCR beta cDNA, and they carried unique molecular identifiers. TCRdb reprocessed the PCR reads with MiXCR, giving one entry per CDR3 protein. The sample has over 300,000 distinct CDR3 sequences; approximately 33% are singletons. Whole-study results and caveats: With TRBV5-6, TRBV5-1 and TRBV20-1 included, several TRBV segments were more frequent in patients than in controls.

These receptors have no identified antigens. Sequencing was carried out using blood. The source is a girl aged 10 to 17 with multiple sclerosis.

The CDR3 DNA is TGCGCCAGCAGTGAATGGCGGGGGACCCAAGAGACCCAGTACTTC. It encodes CASSEWRGTQETQYF. V gene TRBV10-2 combines with J gene TRBJ2-5; 7 nucleotides line up with TRBD2. Germline V CDR1 and CDR2: WSHSY, SAAADI. This CDR3 is 15 amino acids long. With 3 bases clipped from V and 1 base from J, the junction kept 5 bases outside the gene matches.

This chain uses TRBV7-8 with TRBJ2-1; 8 positions agree with TRBD1. The junction had 15 bases not matched to a gene; V was cut back by 5 bases and J by 3 bases. In germline, CDR1 is SGHVS, CDR2 FQNEAQ. This CDR3 comprises 18 residues. The CDR3 protein is CASSGWGRQGLFYNEQFF. For the CDR3, the DNA is TGTGCCAGCAGCGGCTGGGGCCGACAGGGGCTATTCTACAATGAGCAGTTCTTC.

The V gene is TRBV3-1, the J gene TRBJ1-2, with TRBD1 matching over 9 bases. Germline loops: CDR1 LGHDT, CDR2 YNNKEL (reference sequence). CDR3 length: 16 residues. With 3 bases clipped from V and 8 bases from J, the junction kept 13 bases outside the gene matches. The CDR3 DNA reads as TGTGCCAGCAGCCAGTTTTCCGGGACAGGGTATGGAGGCTACACCTTC. It encodes CASSQFSGTGYGGYTF. The whole variable domain, remainder taken from reference TRBV3-1 and TRBJ1-2, is DTAVSQTPKYLVTQMGNDKSIKCEQNLGHDTMYWYKQDSKKFLKIMFSYNNKELIINETVPNRFSPKSPDKAHLNLHINSLELGDSAVYFCASSQFSGTGYGGYTFGSGTRLTVV.

The V call is TRBV7-2, the J call TRBJ2-3, with D unresolved. Germline lookup yields CDR1 SGHTA and CDR2 FQGNSA. Deletions cut 1 base from V and 1 base from J, with 15 bases between. This CDR3 is 17 amino acids long. CDR3 bases: TGTGCCAGCAGCTTAGGAGCTGCGCGGCTTGGCACAGATACGCAGTATTTT. It translates to CASSLGAARLGTDTQYF.

This clonotype was found a few times. The V call is TRBV7-6, the J call TRBJ1-4, with 8 bases that match TRBD1. This CDR3 has 15 amino acids. The V and J ends lost 5 bases and 3 bases, in that order; junction bases with no gene match: 5. Germline V CDR1 and CDR2: SGHVS, FNYEAQ. The CDR3 loop is CASSPGQGPNEKLFF. Here the CDR3 DNA reads TGTGCCAGCAGCCCTGGACAGGGCCCTAATGAAAAACTGTTTTTT.

This clonotype was detected many times. In DNA, the CDR3 is TGTGCCAGCAGTTACTCGGGACAGGAACACAAAAACATTCAGTACTTC. Amino acids: CASSYSGQEHKNIQYF. The chain recombines TRBV6-2 or TRBV6-3 with TRBJ2-4; 8 bases are a match to TRBD1. With 0 bases clipped from V and 3 bases from J, the junction kept 4 bases outside the gene matches. Per germline, CDR1 MNHEY and CDR2 SVGEGT. The length of the CDR3 is 16 residues.

This chain connects TRBV10-3 to TRBJ2-1; D is ambiguous. Looked up from germline, CDR1 is ENHRY and CDR2 is SYGVKD. The V gene lost 6 bases and the J gene lost 4 bases, with 7 bases spanning the gap. The CDR3 length is 12 residues. CDR3 bases: TGTGCCATCAGCGACACTTACAATGAGCAGTTCTTC. Protein sequence: CAISDTYNEQFF.

The chain couples TRBV12-3 or TRBV12-4 to TRBJ1-2, with TRBD1 matching over 7 bases. The CDR3 is 14 amino acids. Trimming at V came to 6 bases and at J to 4 bases, leaving 8 bases not matched to a gene. CDR3 DNA: TGTGCCAGCAGCCTGACAGGGAGTGCCTATGGCTACACCTTC. Translating it yields CASSLTGSAYGYTF.

The chain combines TRBV7-3 with TRBJ2-1; D perhaps matches TRBD1 (5 bases). Germline V CDR1 and CDR2: SGHTA, FQGTGA. Trimming took off 4 bases at V and 0 bases at J, with 10 bases between the two ends. The CDR3 is 15 residues long. The CDR3: CASSCQGSSYNEQFF. CDR3 in DNA: TGTGCCAGCAGCTGCCAGGGAAGCTCCTACAATGAGCAGTTCTTC.

Details on this clonotype: A read error may produce the germline difference seen at one junction end. The chain couples TRBV11-2 to TRBJ2-1; 13 bases are a match to TRBD2. CDR1 is SGHAT, CDR2 FQNNGV, per germline. The CDR3 consists of 16 residues. Here the CDR3 DNA reads TGTGCCTCCAACTTAGGGACTAGCGGGGCACGGAATGGGCAGTTCTTC. Translation: CASNLGTSGARNGQFF.

The J gene is TRBJ2-7, the V gene TRBV12-3 or TRBV12-4; 9 bases match TRBD1. The CDR3 runs 14 residues. V lost 6 bases and J lost 4; bases outside the gene matches: 7. CDR3 loop: CASSRTGATYEQYF. The CDR3 coding sequence is TGTGCCAGCAGCCGGACAGGGGCCACGTACGAGCAGTACTTC.

As regards this clonotype: Since no conserved phenylalanine or tryptophan closes the CDR3, a read error is the likely cause. V and J are TRBV15 and TRBJ1-4, with a weak D call TRBD1 (6 bases). The CDR3 totals 17 residues. V lost 0 bases and J lost 0, with 11 bases in between. CDR1 LNHNV and CDR2 YYDKDF come from the germline V gene (reference sequence). CDR3 in DNA: TGTGCCACCAGCAGAGATCCCCGACAGGCAACTAATGAAAAACTGTTTTGT. Translated, it gives CATSRDPRQATNEKLFC.

This chain joins TRBV20-1 and TRBJ2-3; 10 bases are a match to TRBD2. There are 16 residues in the CDR3. CDR1 is DFQATT, CDR2 SNEGSKA, per germline (reference sequence). V lost 3 bases and J lost 2; bases outside the gene matches: 8. CDR3 in amino acids: CSARGLAGAHTDTQYF. For the CDR3, the DNA is TGCAGTGCTAGGGGCCTAGCGGGGGCCCACACAGATACGCAGTATTTT.

The sample holds a few counts of this clonotype. V and J are TRBV9 and TRBJ2-1; tentatively, D is TRBD1 or TRBD2 (5 bases each). There are 12 residues in the CDR3. V lost 0 bases and J lost 10, with 8 bases in between. Germline V gene lookup returns CDR1 SGDLS and CDR2 YYNGEE. The CDR3 loop reads CASSVVEGEQFF. The CDR3 DNA is TGTGCCAGCAGCGTAGTTGAGGGGGAGCAGTTCTTC.

V gene TRBV4-1 combines with J gene TRBJ2-7; D unresolved. Trimming removed 4 bases from V and 0 bases from J, with 13 bases in between. The CDR3 runs 15 residues. CDR1 is MGHRA and CDR2 is YSYEKL in the germline V gene. CDR3 coding DNA: TGCGCCAGCAGCCCCGCATTCTGGGGCTCCTACGAGCAGTACTTC. This sequence encodes CASSPAFWGSYEQYF.

The chain joins TRBV4-1 to TRBJ1-2, with 9 bases aligning to TRBD1. The V and J ends lost 1 base and 8 bases, in that order; junction bases with no gene match: 8. The CDR3 runs to 15 residues. Germline assignment: CDR1 MGHRA and CDR2 YSYEKL. Here the CDR3 reads CASSQVPGQGWGYTF. CDR3 nucleotide sequence: TGCGCCAGCAGCCAAGTACCGGGACAGGGTTGGGGCTACACCTTC.

The CDR3 nucleotides read TGTGCCAGCAGTCCCTATATGGGAGGAGTCCTGACTTTC. Amino acid sequence: CASSPYMGGVLTF. The rearrangement uses TRBV6-5 and TRBJ2-6, with D tentatively TRBD2 (6 bases). CDR1 is MNHEY, CDR2 SVGAGI, per germline. The CDR3 covers 13 residues. V was cut by 5 bases and J by 13 bases, with 15 bases left in between.

The CDR3 coding sequence is TGTGCCAGCAGGTCGGACCTCTATGGCTACACCTTC. Translating gives CASRSDLYGYTF. The chain uses TRBV7-9 and TRBJ1-2; no clear D. The CDR3 covers 12 residues. Trimming removed 6 bases from V and 4 bases from J, with 9 bases in between. Looked up from germline, CDR1 is SEHNR and CDR2 is FQNEAQ (reference sequence).

The chain combines TRBV3-1 with TRBJ2-7, with D tentatively TRBD1 (6 bases). With 2 bases removed from V and 1 base from J, the gap between germline ends came to 12 bases. Germline values: CDR1 LGHDT, CDR2 YNNKEL (reference sequence). The CDR3 sequence is 15 residues long. The CDR3 DNA reads as TGTGCCAGCAGCCAACGCCCCGGACAGTCCTACGAGCAGTACTTC. Protein product: CASSQRPGQSYEQYF.